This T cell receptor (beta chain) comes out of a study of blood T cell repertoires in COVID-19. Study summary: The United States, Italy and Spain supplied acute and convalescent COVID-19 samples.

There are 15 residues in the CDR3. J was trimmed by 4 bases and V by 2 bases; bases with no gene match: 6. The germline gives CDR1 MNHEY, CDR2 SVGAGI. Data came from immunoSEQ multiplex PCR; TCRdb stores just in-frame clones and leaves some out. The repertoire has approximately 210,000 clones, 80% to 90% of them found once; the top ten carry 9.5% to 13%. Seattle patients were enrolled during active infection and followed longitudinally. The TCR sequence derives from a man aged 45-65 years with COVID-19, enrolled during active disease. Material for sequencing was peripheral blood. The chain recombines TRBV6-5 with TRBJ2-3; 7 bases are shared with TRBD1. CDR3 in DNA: TGTGCCAGCAGTTACCTTGACAGGGTAGCAGATACGCAGTATTTT. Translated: CASSYLDRVADTQYF.